This TCR beta chain derives from a study of CD8+ T cells in alopecia areata. Sequencing relied on a cDNA template that was reverse transcribed from extracted RNA. The protocol was immunoSEQ multiplex PCR, while the TCRdb copy is restricted to in-frame clones and leaves out a portion. The sample gives about 220,000 clones, under 75% of which show up once; around 1.5% is in the top ten. Sample treatment: oral pan-JAK inhibitor, 5-10 mg twice daily. With V trimmed by 4 bases and J by 8 bases, 6 bases remained unmatched. The germline CDR1 and CDR2 sequences are LGHNA and YSLEER. This CDR3 spans 14 amino acids.

V usage is TRBV4-3 and J usage is TRBJ2-1; 9 nucleotides match TRBD2. The source was CD4+ T cells sorted from blood, collected at week 4, from a patient treated with tofacitinib. This TCR was recovered from a human donor with alopecia areata. CDR3 coding DNA: TGCGCCAGCAGCCGGGGGACTAGCAGCTATGAGCAGTTCTTC. Encoded protein: CASSRGTSSYEQFF.